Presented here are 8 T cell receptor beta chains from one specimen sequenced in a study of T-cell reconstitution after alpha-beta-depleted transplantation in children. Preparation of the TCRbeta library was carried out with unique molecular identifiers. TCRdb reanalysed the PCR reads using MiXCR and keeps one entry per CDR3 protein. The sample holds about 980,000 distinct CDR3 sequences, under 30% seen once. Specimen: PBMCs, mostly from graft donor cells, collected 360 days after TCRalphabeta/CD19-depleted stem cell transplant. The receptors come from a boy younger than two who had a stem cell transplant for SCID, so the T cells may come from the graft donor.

CDR3 loop: CASSLELAEETQYF. In DNA form, the CDR3 reads TGCGCCAGCAGCTTGGAGTTAGCAGAGGAGACCCAGTACTTC. The chain uses TRBV5-1 and TRBJ2-5; D remains unclear. CDR1 is SGHRS and CDR2 is YFSETQ in the germline V gene. V lost 0 bases, J lost 5 bases, and 11 bases lay in between. The CDR3 spans 14 residues.

The CDR3 bases are TGTGCCACCAGCCGGACCGGGTCGGTGAACACTGAAGCTTTCTTT. Residues: CATSRTGSVNTEAFF. The chain has TRBV15 and TRBJ1-1, with D unresolved. V dropped 5 bases and J dropped 0 bases, with 13 bases sitting between them. The CDR3 extends over 15 amino acids. From germline, CDR1 is LNHNV and CDR2 YYDKDF (reference sequence).

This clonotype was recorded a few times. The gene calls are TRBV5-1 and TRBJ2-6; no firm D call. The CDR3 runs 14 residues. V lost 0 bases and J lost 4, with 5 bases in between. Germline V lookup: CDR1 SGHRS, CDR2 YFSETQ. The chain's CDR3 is CASSLEGGANVLTF. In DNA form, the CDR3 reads TGCGCCAGCAGCTTGGAAGGAGGGGCCAACGTCCTGACTTTC. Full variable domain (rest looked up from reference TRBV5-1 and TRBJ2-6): KAGVTQTPRYLIKTRGQQVTLSCSPISGHRSVSWYQQTPGQGLQFLFEYFSETQRNKGNFPGRFSGRQFSNSRSEMNVSTLELGDSALYLCASSLEGGANVLTFGAGSRLTVL.

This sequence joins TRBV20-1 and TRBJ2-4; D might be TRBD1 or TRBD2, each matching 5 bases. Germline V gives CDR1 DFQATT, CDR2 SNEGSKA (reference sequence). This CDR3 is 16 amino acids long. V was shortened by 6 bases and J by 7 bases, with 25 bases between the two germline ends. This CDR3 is CSAHTPGTLRGNIQYF. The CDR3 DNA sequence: TGCAGTGCCCATACGCCCGGGACCCTGAGGGGTAACATTCAGTACTTC.

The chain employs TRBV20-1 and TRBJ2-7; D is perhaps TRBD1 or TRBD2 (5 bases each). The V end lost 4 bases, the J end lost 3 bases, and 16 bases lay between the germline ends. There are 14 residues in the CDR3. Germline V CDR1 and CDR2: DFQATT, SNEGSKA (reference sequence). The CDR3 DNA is TGCAGTGCTACGGGTGGGACGGCAATCTACGAGCAGTACTTC. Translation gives CSATGGTAIYEQYF.

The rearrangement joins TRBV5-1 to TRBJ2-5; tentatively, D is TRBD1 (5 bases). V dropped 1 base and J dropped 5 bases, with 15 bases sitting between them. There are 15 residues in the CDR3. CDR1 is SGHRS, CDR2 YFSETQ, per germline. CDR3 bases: TGCGCCAGCAGCTTGACTACCACCTCAGGGGAGACCCAGTACTTC. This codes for CASSLTTTSGETQYF. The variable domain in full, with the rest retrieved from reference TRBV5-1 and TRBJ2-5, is KAGVTQTPRYLIKTRGQQVTLSCSPISGHRSVSWYQQTPGQGLQFLFEYFSETQRNKGNFPGRFSGRQFSNSRSEMNVSTLELGDSALYLCASSLTTTSGETQYFGPGTRLLVL.

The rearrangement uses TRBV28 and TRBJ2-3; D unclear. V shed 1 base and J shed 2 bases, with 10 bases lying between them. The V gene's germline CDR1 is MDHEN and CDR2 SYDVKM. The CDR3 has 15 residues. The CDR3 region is CASSLFEADTDTQYF. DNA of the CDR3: TGTGCCAGCAGTTTATTCGAGGCAGACACAGATACGCAGTATTTT.

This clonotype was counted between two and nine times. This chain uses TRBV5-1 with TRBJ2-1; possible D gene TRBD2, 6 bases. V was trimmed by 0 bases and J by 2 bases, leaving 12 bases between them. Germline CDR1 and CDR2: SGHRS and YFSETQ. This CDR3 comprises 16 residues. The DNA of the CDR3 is TGCGCCAGCAGCTTGGCCCTAGCGCCGACCTACAATGAGCAGTTCTTC. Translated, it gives CASSLALAPTYNEQFF.